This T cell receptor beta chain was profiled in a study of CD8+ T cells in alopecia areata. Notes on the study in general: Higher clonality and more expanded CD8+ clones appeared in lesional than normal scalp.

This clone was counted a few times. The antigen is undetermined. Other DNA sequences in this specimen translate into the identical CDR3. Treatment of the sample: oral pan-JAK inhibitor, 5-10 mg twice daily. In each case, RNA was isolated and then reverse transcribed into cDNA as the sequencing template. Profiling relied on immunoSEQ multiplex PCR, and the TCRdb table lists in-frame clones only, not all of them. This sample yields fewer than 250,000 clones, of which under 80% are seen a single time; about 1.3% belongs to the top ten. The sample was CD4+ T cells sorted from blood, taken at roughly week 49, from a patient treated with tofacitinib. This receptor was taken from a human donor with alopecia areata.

The CDR3, as DNA: TGCAGCGTGGACTCGGGACAAGTGAACACTGAAGCTTTCTTT. Protein product: CSVDSGQVNTEAFF. The chain uses TRBV29-1 and TRBJ1-1, with a possible D match to TRBD1 (6 bases). V was cut by 6 bases and J by 0 bases, with 14 bases left in between. Looked up from germline, CDR1 is SQVTM and CDR2 is ANQGSEA. This CDR3 contains 14 residues.